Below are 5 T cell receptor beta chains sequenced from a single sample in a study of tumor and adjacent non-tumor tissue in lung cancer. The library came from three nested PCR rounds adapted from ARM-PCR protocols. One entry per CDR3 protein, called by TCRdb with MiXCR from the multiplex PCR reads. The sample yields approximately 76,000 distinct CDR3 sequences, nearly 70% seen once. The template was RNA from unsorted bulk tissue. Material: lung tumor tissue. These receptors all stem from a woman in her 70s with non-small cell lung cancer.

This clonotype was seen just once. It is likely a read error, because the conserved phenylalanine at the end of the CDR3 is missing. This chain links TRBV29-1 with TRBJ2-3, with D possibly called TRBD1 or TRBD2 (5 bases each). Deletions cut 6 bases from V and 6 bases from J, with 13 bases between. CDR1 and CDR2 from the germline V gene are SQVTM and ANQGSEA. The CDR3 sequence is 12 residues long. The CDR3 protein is CSVGRGGDTQYS. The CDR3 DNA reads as TGCAGCGTGGGACGGGGTGGGGATACGCAGTATTCT.

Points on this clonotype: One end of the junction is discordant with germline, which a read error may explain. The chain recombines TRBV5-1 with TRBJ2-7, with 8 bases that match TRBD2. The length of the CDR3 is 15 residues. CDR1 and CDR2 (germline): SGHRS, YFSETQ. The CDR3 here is CASNFRTSCTYEQYF. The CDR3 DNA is TGCGCCAGCAACTTCCGGACTAGCTGTACCTACGAGCAGTACTTT.

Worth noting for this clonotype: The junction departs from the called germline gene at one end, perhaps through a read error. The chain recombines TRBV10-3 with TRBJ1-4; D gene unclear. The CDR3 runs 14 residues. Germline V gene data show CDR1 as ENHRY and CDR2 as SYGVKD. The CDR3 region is CAISKRAGREKLFF. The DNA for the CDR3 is TGTGCCATCAGTAAGAGGGCAGGCCGTGAAAAATTGTTTTTT.

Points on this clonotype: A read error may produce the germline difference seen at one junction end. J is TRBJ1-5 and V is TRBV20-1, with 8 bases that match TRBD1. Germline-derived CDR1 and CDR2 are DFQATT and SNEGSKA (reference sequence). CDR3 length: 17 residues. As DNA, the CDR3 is TGCAGTACTAGAGATGACAGGGGTGGGCGTAGCAATCAGCCCCGGCATTTT. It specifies CSTRDDRGGRSNQPRHF.

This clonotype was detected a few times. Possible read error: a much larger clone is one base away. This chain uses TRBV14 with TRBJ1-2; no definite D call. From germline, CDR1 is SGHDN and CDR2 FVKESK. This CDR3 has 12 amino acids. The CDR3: CASGQDRYGYTF. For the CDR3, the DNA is TGTGCCAGCGGCCAAGATCGTTATGGCTACACCTTC. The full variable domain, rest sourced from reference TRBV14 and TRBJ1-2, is EAGVTQFPSHSVIEKGQTVTLRCDPISGHDNLYWYRRVMGKEIKFLLHFVKESKQDESGMPNNRFLAERTGGTYSTLKVQPAELEDSGVYFCASGQDRYGYTFGSGTRLTVV.